This is a list of T cell receptor beta chains from one sample in a study of T cells in Graves' hyperthyroidism and ophthalmopathy. From the multiplex PCR reads, TCRdb called clonotypes with MiXCR, one entry per CDR3 protein. The data show some 440,000 distinct CDR3 sequences, less than 20% seen once. Material: blood. The receptor source for this set is a woman younger than 35 with Graves' hyperthyroidism. Each CDR3 is given with its conserved first and last residue. D genes are given only for firm matches. Part of the rows lack a size; the others show once, few, many or a class for expanded clones.

>TRBJ2-5|many|TRBD2|TRBV12-3/TRBV12-4
CASSPRTSAQETQYF
TGTGCCAGCAGTCCTCGGACTAGCGCTCAAGAGACCCAGTACTTC
>TRBJ1-5|few|NA|TRBV30
CAWSYGNQPQHF
TGTGCCTGGAGTTATGGGAATCAGCCCCAGCATTTT
>TRBJ2-5|NA|TRBD2|TRBV2
CASSGVAGAVETQYF
TGTGCCAGCAGCGGCGTGGCGGGAGCGGTAGAGACCCAGTACTTC
>TRBJ2-3|many|TRBD1|TRBV29-1
CSVERGHTDTQYF
TGCAGCGTTGAAAGGGGGCACACAGATACGCAGTATTTT
>TRBJ1-1|many|NA|TRBV6-1
CASSLGERTEAFF
TGTGCCAGCAGTCTGGGAGAGCGAACTGAAGCTTTCTTT
>TRBJ2-2|many|NA|TRBV7-3
CASSHRAGANTGELFF
TGTGCCAGCAGTCACAGGGCGGGGGCGAACACCGGGGAGCTGTTTTTT
>TRBJ2-2|many|TRBD1|TRBV12-3/TRBV12-4
CASSHRDRSSFGTGELFF
TGTGCCAGCAGCCACCGGGACAGGAGCTCTTTTGGCACCGGGGAGCTGTTTTTT
>TRBJ2-5|many|NA|TRBV11-3
CASSLEGKETQYF
TGTGCCAGCAGCTTAGAGGGCAAAGAGACCCAGTACTTC
>TRBJ2-7|many|TRBD1|TRBV9
CASSVGSGQGSYEQYF
TGTGCCAGCAGCGTAGGTTCGGGACAGGGTTCCTACGAGCAGTACTTC
>TRBJ2-2|NA|NA|TRBV28
CASSLAQVTTGELFF
TGTGCCAGCAGTTTAGCGCAGGTGACCACCGGGGAGCTGTTTTTT
>TRBJ1-2|many|NA|TRBV12-5
CASALNYGYTF
TGTGCTAGTGCCCTGAACTATGGCTACACCTTC
>TRBJ1-1|many|NA|TRBV20-1
CSARPYSMGVNTEAFF
TGCAGTGCTAGACCCTATTCGATGGGGGTGAACACTGAAGCTTTCTTT
>TRBJ2-3|many|NA|TRBV3-1
CASSATGTDTQYF
TGTGCCAGCAGTGCGACGGGCACAGATACGCAGTATTTT
>TRBJ1-5|NA|NA|TRBV10-3
CAGAEGSGQPQHF
TGTGCCGGGGCGGAGGGGAGCGGTCAGCCCCAGCATTTT
>TRBJ1-3|many|NA|TRBV12-3/TRBV12-4
CASSSTGQGNTIYF
TGTGCCAGCAGTTCCACAGGGCAAGGAAACACCATATATTTT
>TRBJ1-6|few|NA|TRBV27
CASSSGRRNSPLHF
TGTGCCAGCAGTTCTGGACGGAGAAATTCACCCCTCCACTTT
>TRBJ2-7|many|TRBD1|TRBV12-3/TRBV12-4
CASSLQAGTALYEQYF
TGTGCCAGCAGTTTACAGGCCGGGACAGCCTTATACGAGCAGTACTTC
>TRBJ2-7|many|NA|TRBV10-3
CAISESKQVGEQYF
TGTGCCATCAGTGAGTCGAAACAGGTGGGCGAGCAGTACTTC
>TRBJ1-2|many|NA|TRBV29-1
CSAENIQGYGYTF
TGCAGCGCTGAAAACATCCAGGGGTATGGCTACACCTTC
>TRBJ2-7|few|NA|TRBV30
CAWSVQYEQYF
TGTGCCTGGAGTGTACAGTACGAGCAGTACTTC
>TRBJ2-1|many|NA|TRBV28
CASSPRGADEQFF
TGTGCCAGCAGTCCCCGGGGGGCAGATGAGCAGTTCTTC
>TRBJ1-5|many|NA|TRBV15
CATSLGYQPQHF
TGTGCCACCAGTTTAGGGTATCAGCCCCAGCATTTT
>TRBJ1-1|few|NA|TRBV19
CASSPGLGYTEAFF
TGTGCCAGTAGTCCCGGGCTGGGGTACACTGAAGCTTTCTTT
>TRBJ2-7|NA|TRBD1|TRBV5-1
CASSPSGTGGYEQYF
TGCGCCAGCAGCCCCTCCGGGACAGGAGGTTACGAGCAGTACTTC
>TRBJ1-1|many|NA|TRBV20-1
CSARDRTGKGNTEAFF
TGCAGTGCTAGAGATCGAACAGGGAAGGGGAACACTGAAGCTTTCTTT
>TRBJ2-7|many|TRBD2|TRBV6-2/TRBV6-3
CASKEAGVYEQYF
TGTGCCAGCAAAGAAGCGGGAGTCTACGAGCAGTACTTC
>TRBJ1-4|many|NA|TRBV11-2
CASSRLANEKLFF
TGTGCCAGCAGCCGACTAGCTAATGAAAAACTGTTTTTT
>TRBJ1-3|NA|NA|TRBV2
CASRAFADGNTIYF
TGTGCCAGCAGGGCATTCGCAGACGGAAACACCATATATTTT
>TRBJ2-7|NA|TRBD1|TRBV19
CATSPDRGEQYF
TGTGCCACCTCACCTGACAGGGGCGAGCAGTACTTC
>TRBJ2-5|many|TRBD1|TRBV30
CACDRARDPRGETQYF
TGTGCCTGTGACAGGGCACGGGACCCGAGAGGAGAGACCCAGTACTTC
>TRBJ2-1|many|TRBD2|TRBV7-8
CASSAGLAEYNEQFF
TGTGCCAGCAGCGCGGGACTAGCGGAATACAATGAGCAGTTCTTC
>TRBJ2-3|many|TRBD2|TRBV20-1
CRARGGTDTQYF
TGCAGGGCTCGCGGGGGAACGGATACGCAGTATTTT
>TRBJ2-1|many|TRBD2|TRBV18
CASSPLAGGNEQFF
TGTGCCAGCTCACCACTAGCGGGGGGCAATGAGCAGTTCTTC
>TRBJ2-3|many|TRBD1|TRBV6-6
CASSYGARGSTDTQYF
TGTGCCAGCAGTTACGGGGCCAGGGGGAGCACAGATACGCAGTATTTT
>TRBJ2-7|many|NA|TRBV11-2
CASSYGRGAYEQYF
TGTGCCAGCAGCTACGGACGCGGCGCCTACGAGCAGTACTTC
>TRBJ2-7|many|TRBD2|TRBV28
CASSSPQRGPYEQYF
TGTGCCAGCAGTTCCCCGCAGCGGGGGCCCTACGAGCAGTACTTC
>TRBJ2-3|NA|NA|TRBV18
CASSQRGSSTDTQYF
TGTGCCAGCTCCCAGAGAGGGTCGTCGACAGATACGCAGTATTTT
>TRBJ1-5|many|NA|TRBV28
CASSSQGLSNQPQHF
TGTGCCAGCAGTTCCCAAGGACTCAGCAATCAGCCCCAGCATTTT
>TRBJ1-2|NA|NA|TRBV20-1
CSASKGGIYGYTF
TGCAGTGCTAGTAAGGGAGGGATCTATGGCTACACCTTC
>TRBJ2-3|many|NA|TRBV6-1
CASSDLGPSTHTDTQYF
TGTGCCAGCAGTGACCTCGGACCCTCAACGCACACAGATACGCAGTATTTT
>TRBJ1-2|many|NA|TRBV20-1
CSARGGTSRTPYGYTF
TGCAGTGCTAGAGGGGGAACTTCGAGGACACCCTATGGCTACACCTTC
>TRBJ2-2|many|NA|TRBV7-2
CASSFPPREDYTGELFF
TGTGCCAGCAGCTTCCCCCCTAGGGAGGACTACACCGGGGAGCTGTTTTTT
>TRBJ2-3|many|TRBD2|TRBV9
CASSVAPNGGATDTQYF
TGTGCCAGCAGCGTAGCCCCTAACGGGGGGGCAACAGATACGCAGTATTTT
>TRBJ2-1|many|TRBD2|TRBV20-1
CSARGSAGGIISYNEQFF
TGCAGTGCTAGGGGTTCAGCGGGAGGCATTATCTCCTACAATGAGCAGTTCTTC
>TRBJ1-5|many|NA|TRBV10-3
CAIRGTRDANQPQHF
TGTGCCATCAGGGGGACCCGGGACGCCAATCAGCCCCAGCATTTT
>TRBJ2-7|few|NA|TRBV30
CAWSVTYYEQYF
TGTGCCTGGAGTGTAACATACTACGAGCAGTACTTC
>TRBJ2-1|many|TRBD2|TRBV11-1
CASSESGRPFF
TGTGCCAGCAGCGAAAGCGGGAGACCGTTCTTC
>TRBJ1-5|many|NA|TRBV20-1
CSAKPDSPNQPQHF
TGCAGTGCCAAACCGGACAGCCCCAATCAGCCCCAGCATTTT
>TRBJ2-5|many|TRBD1|TRBV12-3/TRBV12-4
CASSPGQGTQYF
TGTGCCAGCAGCCCGGGACAGGGGACCCAGTACTTC
>TRBJ1-2|many|TRBD1|TRBV20-1
CSARAPGQGARGYTF
TGCAGTGCTAGAGCTCCGGGACAGGGGGCTCGTGGCTACACCTTC